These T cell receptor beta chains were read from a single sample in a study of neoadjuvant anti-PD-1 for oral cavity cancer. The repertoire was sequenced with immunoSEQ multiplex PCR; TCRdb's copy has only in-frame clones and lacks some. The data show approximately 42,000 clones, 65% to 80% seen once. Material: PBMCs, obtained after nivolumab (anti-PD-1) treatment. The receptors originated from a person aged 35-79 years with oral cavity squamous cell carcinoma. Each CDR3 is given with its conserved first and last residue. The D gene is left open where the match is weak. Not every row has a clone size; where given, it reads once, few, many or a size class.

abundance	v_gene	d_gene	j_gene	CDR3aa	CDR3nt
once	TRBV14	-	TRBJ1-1	CASSQDGGVAFF	TGTGCCAGCAGCCAAGATGGTGGGGTAGCTTTCTTT
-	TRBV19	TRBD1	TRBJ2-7	CASSGQGARYEQYF	TGTGCCAGTAGCGGACAGGGGGCACGATACGAGCAGTACTTC
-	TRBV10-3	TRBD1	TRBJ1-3	CAIGQGRSLSGNTIYF	TGTGCCATCGGACAGGGGCGCTCCCTCTCTGGAAACACCATATATTTT
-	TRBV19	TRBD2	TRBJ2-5	CASSIGASGSYQTQYF	TGTGCCAGTAGTATAGGTGCTAGCGGAAGCTATCAGACCCAGTACTTC
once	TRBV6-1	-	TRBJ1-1	CAGREVLNTEAFF	TGTGCCGGCAGGGAAGTTCTGAACACTGAAGCTTTCTTT
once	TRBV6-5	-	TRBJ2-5	CASSGRNAQYF	TGTGCCAGCAGTGGCCGAAATGCCCAGTACTTC
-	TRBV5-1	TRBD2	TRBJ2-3	CASSLIPAGGTDTQYF	TGCGCCAGCAGCTTGATCCCAGCGGGAGGCACAGATACGCAGTATTTT
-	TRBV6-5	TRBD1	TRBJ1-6	CASSASRDSNSPLHF	TGTGCCAGCAGCGCATCCCGGGACAGTAATTCACCCCTCCACTTT
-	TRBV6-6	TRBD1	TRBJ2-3	CASSQRTGVGTDTQYF	TGTGCCAGCAGTCAAAGGACAGGGGTCGGCACAGATACGCAGTATTTT
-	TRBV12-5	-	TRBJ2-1	CASGFLSEQFF	TGTGCTAGTGGTTTCTTAAGTGAGCAGTTCTTC
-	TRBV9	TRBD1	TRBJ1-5	CASTRTGVLILSNQPQHF	TGTGCCAGCACCAGGACAGGGGTCCTAATTCTAAGCAATCAGCCCCAGCATTTT
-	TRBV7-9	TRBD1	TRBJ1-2	CASSLGGGQSYGYTF	TGTGCCAGCAGCTTAGGGGGGGGACAGAGCTATGGCTACACCTTC
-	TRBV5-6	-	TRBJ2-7	CASSLLRSSYEQYF	TGTGCCAGCAGCTTGCTAAGGAGCTCCTACGAGCAGTACTTC
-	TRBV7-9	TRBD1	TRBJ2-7	CASSLEGQIYEQYF	TGTGCCAGCAGCTTAGAGGGACAGATCTACGAGCAGTACTTC
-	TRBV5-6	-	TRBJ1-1	CASTPGEFLYDMNTEAFF	TGTGCCAGCACCCCGGGAGAGTTTTTATATGACATGAACACTGAAGCTTTCTTT
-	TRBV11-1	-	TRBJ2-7	CASSPGVYEQYF	TGTGCCAGCAGCCCGGGGGTCTACGAGCAGTACTTC
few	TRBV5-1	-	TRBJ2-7	CASSLTDNEQYF	TGCGCCAGCAGCTTGACCGATAACGAGCAGTACTTC
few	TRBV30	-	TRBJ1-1	CAWSVAGYTEAFF	TGTGCCTGGAGTGTTGCGGGGTATACTGAAGCTTTCTTT
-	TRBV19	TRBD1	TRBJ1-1	CASSTSGGLEAFF	TGTGCCAGTAGTACATCAGGGGGCCTTGAAGCTTTCTTT
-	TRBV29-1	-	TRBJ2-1	CSVEEGGWFF	TGCAGCGTTGAAGAGGGCGGGTGGTTCTTC
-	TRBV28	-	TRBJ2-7	CASSLEESYEQYF	TGTGCCAGCAGTTTAGAGGAGTCCTACGAGCAGTACTTC
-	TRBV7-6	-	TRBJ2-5	CASSPLAAGQETQYF	TGTGCCAGCAGCCCTTTGGCGGCGGGACAAGAGACCCAGTACTTC
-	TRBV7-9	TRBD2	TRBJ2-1	CASSYVPGLHAGEQFF	TGTGCCAGCAGCTACGTTCCGGGACTACATGCCGGTGAGCAGTTCTTC
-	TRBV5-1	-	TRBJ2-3	CASSLISGGADTQYF	TGCGCCAGCAGCTTGATTAGCGGAGGGGCAGATACGCAGTATTTT
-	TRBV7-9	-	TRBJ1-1	CASSLFAREAFF	TGTGCCAGCAGCTTATTTGCAAGGGAAGCTTTCTTT
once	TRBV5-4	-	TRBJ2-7	CASSPIPTGSSYEQYF	TGTGCCAGCAGCCCGATACCCACAGGGAGCTCCTACGAGCAGTACTTC
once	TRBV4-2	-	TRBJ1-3	CASSQDPYGDFGAGNTIYF	TGTGCCAGCAGCCAAGATCCCTACGGGGACTTCGGAGCTGGAAACACCATATATTTT
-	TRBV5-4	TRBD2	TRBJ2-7	CASSFVAGGNSYEQYF	TGTGCCAGCAGCTTCGTAGCGGGAGGAAACTCCTACGAGCAGTACTTC
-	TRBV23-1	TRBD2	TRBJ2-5	CASSQTLAGQETQYF	TGCGCCAGCAGTCAGACGCTAGCGGGGCAAGAGACCCAGTACTTC
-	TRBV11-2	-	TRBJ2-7	CASSLVLTGPLFYEQYF	TGTGCCAGCAGCTTGGTACTAACAGGGCCCCTATTCTACGAGCAGTACTTC
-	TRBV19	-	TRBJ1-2	CASVRGDYGYTF	TGTGCCAGTGTAAGGGGGGACTATGGCTACACCTTC
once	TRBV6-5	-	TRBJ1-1	CASSYSRGRNTEAFF	TGTGCCAGCAGTTACTCGCGGGGGAGGAACACTGAAGCTTTCTTT
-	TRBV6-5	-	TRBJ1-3	CASTKGGSSGNTIYF	TGTGCCAGCACCAAAGGCGGGTCCTCTGGAAACACCATATATTTT
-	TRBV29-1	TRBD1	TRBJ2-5	CSVEEETGGYQETQYF	TGCAGCGTTGAAGAGGAGACAGGGGGTTACCAAGAGACCCAGTACTTC
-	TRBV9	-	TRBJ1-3	CASSVANSFSGNTIYF	TGTGCCAGCAGCGTAGCCAACAGCTTCTCTGGAAACACCATATATTTT
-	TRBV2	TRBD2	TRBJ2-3	CASSATGLAGSTDTQYF	TGTGCCAGCAGTGCAACGGGACTAGCGGGCAGCACAGATACGCAGTATTTT
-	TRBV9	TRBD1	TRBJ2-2	CASSRGQGRTGELFF	TGTGCCAGCAGCCGGGGACAGGGAAGGACCGGGGAGCTGTTTTTT